The 10 T cell receptor beta chains given below trace back to one sample, sequenced in a study of low-dose radiotherapy and immunotherapy resistance in tumors. TRAV- and TRBV-specific primers primed first-strand cDNA, covering alpha and beta chains. A roughly 19-cycle PCR with a constant-region primer and V-primer adapter amplified TCRs. Via MiXCR, TCRdb re-called the reads, giving one row per CDR3 protein. Among about 97,000 distinct CDR3 sequences listed, less than 25% were seen once. Regarding time point: after trial treatment. Treatment reported: LDRT plus nivolumab, ipilimumab, low-dose cyclophosphamide and aspirin (RACIN trial). The sample here was PBMCs, taken after low-dose radiotherapy plus immunotherapy. All receptors come from a male donor with prostate cancer.

Only a few counts were recorded for this clonotype. A far larger clone is one base from this, pointing to a likely read error. The gene calls are TRBV5-6 and TRBJ2-5; D may be TRBD2 (7 bases). The germline CDR1 and CDR2 sequences are SGHDT and YYEEEE. Trimming removed 7 bases from V and 11 bases from J, with 27 bases in between. The CDR3 loop spans 15 amino acids. The CDR3 region has the DNA TGTGCCAGCTACGCCGGGGGCGGGGGCCCCAATGAGCAGTACTTC. Protein product: CASYAGGGGPNEQYF.

This clonotype was observed many times. This chain joins TRBV3-1 and TRBJ2-5; possibly TRBD1 for D (5 bases). The germline V gene encodes CDR1 LGHDT and CDR2 YNNKEL (reference sequence). The CDR3 spans 15 residues. With 3 bases removed from V and 1 base from J, the gap between germline ends came to 12 bases. CDR3 sequence reads: CASSQGRGSQETQYF. CDR3 DNA: TGTGCCAGCAGCCAGGGAAGGGGCAGCCAAGAGACCCAGTACTTC.

This clonotype was picked up many times. The chain recombines TRBV3-1 with TRBJ2-5; weak D call: TRBD1 (7 bases). Germline V gene sequence: CDR1 LGHDT, CDR2 YNNKEL (reference sequence). This CDR3 is 14 amino acids long. V was trimmed by 2 bases and J by 4 bases, leaving 11 bases between them. The CDR3 region has the DNA TGTGCCAGCAGCCAATGGCGGGACAGAGAGACCCAGTACTTC. Amino acid sequence: CASSQWRDRETQYF.

There are many counts of this clonotype. CDR3 DNA: TGCAGCGTTGAGGTCTCTCGGGGGTTCTATGGCTACACCTTC. Amino acid sequence: CSVEVSRGFYGYTF. The chain joins TRBV29-1 to TRBJ1-2; possibly TRBD1 for D (5 bases). The V end lost 3 bases, the J end lost 4 bases, and 15 bases lay between the germline ends. This CDR3 contains 14 residues. CDR1 is SQVTM and CDR2 is ANQGSEA in the germline V gene.

The J gene is TRBJ2-3, the V gene TRBV11-2; TRBD1 is a possible D gene (6 bases). Germline CDR1 and CDR2: SGHAT and FQNNGV. The CDR3 has 14 residues. V was pared by 5 bases and J by 8 bases, with 17 bases between. DNA for the CDR3: TGTGCCAGCAGCCCTGGGGCTAGCAGGGGTACGCAGTATTTT. This codes for CASSPGASRGTQYF.

This clonotype was seen at least ten times. The J gene is TRBJ2-5, the V gene TRBV3-1; maybe TRBD2 (6 bases). V was pared by 0 bases and J by 0 bases, with 20 bases between. The CDR3 extends over 19 amino acids. Germline CDR1 and CDR2: LGHDT and YNNKEL (reference sequence). The CDR3, as DNA: TGTGCCAGCAGCCAAGACCTGTCGTGGAGGGGTCCGTACCAAGAGACCCAGTACTTC. Protein sequence: CASSQDLSWRGPYQETQYF.

This chain joins TRBV6-1 and TRBJ2-7; 7 nucleotides agree with TRBD1. Germline CDR1 and CDR2: MNHNS and SASEGT. V lost 4 bases, J lost 6 bases, and 12 bases stayed unmatched. There are 15 residues in the CDR3. CDR3 residues: CASSGGGQESREQYF. In DNA form, the CDR3 reads TGTGCCAGCAGTGGGGGCGGACAGGAATCTCGCGAGCAGTACTTC.

Only a few counts were recorded for this clonotype. The CDR3 DNA reads TGTGCCAGCAGTGGAAAGGATCTAGAAATTTCACCCCTCCACTTT. It specifies CASSGKDLEISPLHF. The chain uses TRBV2 and TRBJ1-6; D is unresolved. This CDR3 is 15 amino acids long. V was pared by 4 bases and J by 9 bases, with 16 bases between. Per germline, CDR1 SNHLY and CDR2 FYNNEI.

This clonotype was found many times. V usage is TRBV19 and J usage is TRBJ2-7; 7 bases are a match to TRBD2. From germline, CDR1 is LNHDA and CDR2 SQIVND (reference sequence). The CDR3 totals 14 residues. Trimming took 7 bases from V and 7 from J; bases not matched to a gene: 13. The CDR3 protein is CASTIGLAAKEQYF. The CDR3 DNA reads TGTGCCAGTACCATTGGTCTAGCGGCTAAGGAGCAGTACTTC.

V gene TRBV11-2 combines with J gene TRBJ2-2; the match to TRBD2 covers 11 bases. Germline loops: CDR1 SGHAT, CDR2 FQNNGV. The CDR3 sequence is 15 residues long. The ends lost 5 bases at V and 5 bases at J; junction bases unmatched: 4. The CDR3 DNA reads as TGTGCCAGCAGCCTCTCTAGCGGGGGGACCGGGGAGCTGTTTTTT. It is translated as CASSLSSGGTGELFF.